The rows below give T cell receptor beta chains drawn from one sample of a study of technical replicates of blood from four donors. Clones were read by immunoSEQ multiplex PCR, and TCRdb kept only the in-frame ones, dropping some. This repertoire shows about 100,000 clones, roughly 96% found once; its top ten account for roughly 0.2%. Sequenced input: T cells isolated from PBMCs. The receptors stem from a human donor in good health. The CDR3 runs from the conserved cysteine through the conserved F or W. D genes are given only for firm matches. Not every row has a clone size; where given, it reads once, few, many or a size class.

cdr3_aa: CASSATVFQIGGYTF
cdr3_nt: TGTGCCAGCAGCGCCACAGTCTTCCAAATAGGTGGCTACACCTTC
v_call: TRBV6-6
clone_size: -
j_call: TRBJ1-2
d_call: -

cdr3_aa: CATKGGLAYTGELFF
cdr3_nt: TGTGCCACCAAGGGAGGACTAGCCTACACCGGGGAGCTGTTTTTT
v_call: TRBV27
clone_size: once
j_call: TRBJ2-2
d_call: TRBD2

cdr3_aa: CASSLELPSYNEQFF
cdr3_nt: TGTGCCAGCAGTCTGGAGTTGCCGTCCTACAATGAGCAGTTCTTC
v_call: TRBV2
clone_size: -
j_call: TRBJ2-1
d_call: -

cdr3_aa: CASIRGPYGYTF
cdr3_nt: TGTGCCAGCATTAGAGGGCCCTATGGCTACACCTTC
v_call: TRBV2
clone_size: -
j_call: TRBJ1-2
d_call: -

cdr3_aa: CSGRFTETQYF
cdr3_nt: TGCAGCGGTAGATTTACAGAGACCCAGTACTTC
v_call: TRBV29-1
clone_size: -
j_call: TRBJ2-5
d_call: -

cdr3_aa: CASSLEFRDSQYF
cdr3_nt: TGTGCCAGCAGCTTAGAATTCCGGGACTCCCAGTATTTT
v_call: TRBV11-3
clone_size: -
j_call: TRBJ2-3
d_call: -

cdr3_aa: CASRPGQNYEQYF
cdr3_nt: TGTGCCAGCAGGCCGGGACAGAACTACGAGCAGTACTTC
v_call: TRBV6-5
clone_size: -
j_call: TRBJ2-7
d_call: TRBD1

cdr3_aa: CATSRALAGGQETQYF
cdr3_nt: TGTGCCACCAGCAGAGCACTAGCGGGAGGACAAGAGACCCAGTACTTC
v_call: TRBV15
clone_size: -
j_call: TRBJ2-5
d_call: TRBD2

cdr3_aa: CASSQVPSGGELFF
cdr3_nt: TGCGCCAGCAGCCAAGTCCCTAGCGGGGGGGAGCTGTTTTTT
v_call: TRBV4-1
clone_size: once
j_call: TRBJ2-2
d_call: TRBD2

cdr3_aa: CASSLPEWTGDNEQFF
cdr3_nt: TGTGCCAGCAGCCTGCCCGAGTGGACAGGGGACAATGAGCAGTTCTTC
v_call: TRBV5-6
clone_size: -
j_call: TRBJ2-1
d_call: TRBD1

cdr3_aa: CASSFGRSGNQKETQYF
cdr3_nt: TGTGCCAGCAGCTTCGGCCGGAGCGGGAACCAAAAAGAGACCCAGTACTTC
v_call: TRBV7-9
clone_size: once
j_call: TRBJ2-5
d_call: TRBD2

cdr3_aa: CATSRDRREGDTQYF
cdr3_nt: TGTGCCACCAGCAGAGATCGCCGGGAGGGGGATACGCAGTATTTT
v_call: TRBV15
clone_size: -
j_call: TRBJ2-3
d_call: TRBD2

cdr3_aa: CASRTSGGVNEQFF
cdr3_nt: TGTGCCAGCAGGACTAGCGGGGGGGTCAATGAGCAGTTCTTC
v_call: TRBV6-1
clone_size: -
j_call: TRBJ2-1
d_call: TRBD2

cdr3_aa: CASSLSGGGTQYF
cdr3_nt: TGTGCCAGCAGCCTTAGCGGGGGAGGGACCCAGTACTTC
v_call: TRBV7-9
clone_size: -
j_call: TRBJ2-5
d_call: TRBD2

cdr3_aa: CASVTWQGLHEQYF
cdr3_nt: TGTGCCAGCGTCACCTGGCAGGGCCTCCACGAGCAGTACTTC
v_call: TRBV2
clone_size: -
j_call: TRBJ2-7
d_call: -

cdr3_aa: CASSLYDPGIFSNQPQHF
cdr3_nt: TGTGCCAGCAGTTTGTATGACCCCGGGATCTTTAGCAATCAGCCCCAGCATTTT
v_call: TRBV27
clone_size: few
j_call: TRBJ1-5
d_call: -

cdr3_aa: CASSYQTSVAYEQYF
cdr3_nt: TGTGCCAGCAGTTACCAGACTAGCGTGGCCTACGAGCAGTACTTC
v_call: TRBV6-6
clone_size: -
j_call: TRBJ2-7
d_call: TRBD2

cdr3_aa: CASSLSGQGVDIQYF
cdr3_nt: TGTGCCAGCTCACTGTCGGGACAGGGAGTAGACATTCAGTACTTC
v_call: TRBV18
clone_size: once
j_call: TRBJ2-4
d_call: TRBD1

cdr3_aa: CASSLGPGNQPQHF
cdr3_nt: TGCGCCAGCAGCTTGGGCCCGGGCAATCAGCCCCAGCATTTT
v_call: TRBV5-1
clone_size: -
j_call: TRBJ1-5
d_call: -

cdr3_aa: CASSLGTGPYEQYF
cdr3_nt: TGTGCCAGCTCACTGGGGACAGGGCCCTACGAGCAGTACTTC
v_call: TRBV18
clone_size: -
j_call: TRBJ2-7
d_call: TRBD1

cdr3_aa: CASSLYAGGPDEQYF
cdr3_nt: TGTGCCAGCAGTTTGTACGCAGGGGGCCCAGATGAGCAGTACTTC
v_call: TRBV27
clone_size: -
j_call: TRBJ2-7
d_call: TRBD1

cdr3_aa: CASSLVTHEDTEAFF
cdr3_nt: TGCGCCAGCAGCTTGGTGACTCACGAAGACACTGAAGCTTTCTTT
v_call: TRBV5-1
clone_size: -
j_call: TRBJ1-1
d_call: -

cdr3_aa: CASSMGTTTYEQYF
cdr3_nt: TGTGCCAGTAGTATGGGGACTACTACCTACGAGCAGTACTTC
v_call: TRBV19
clone_size: -
j_call: TRBJ2-7
d_call: TRBD2

cdr3_aa: CASSPPGAGQETQYF
cdr3_nt: TGCGCCAGCAGCCCCCCAGGGGCAGGCCAAGAGACCCAGTACTTC
v_call: TRBV5-1
clone_size: -
j_call: TRBJ2-5
d_call: -

cdr3_aa: CASSAPTSGGADTQYF
cdr3_nt: TGTGCCAGCAGCGCACCGACTAGCGGGGGAGCAGATACGCAGTATTTT
v_call: TRBV9
clone_size: -
j_call: TRBJ2-3
d_call: TRBD2

cdr3_aa: CASSLGGGPPGELFF
cdr3_nt: TGTGCCAGCAGTTTGGGGGGAGGGCCCCCCGGGGAGCTGTTTTTT
v_call: TRBV6-5
clone_size: -
j_call: TRBJ2-2
d_call: TRBD2

cdr3_aa: CASSVGPGGSYEQYF
cdr3_nt: TGTGCCAGCAGCGTAGGGCCAGGGGGGTCCTACGAGCAGTACTTC
v_call: TRBV9
clone_size: -
j_call: TRBJ2-7
d_call: -

cdr3_aa: CASSTRTSVTGELFF
cdr3_nt: TGTGCCAGTAGTACGAGGACTAGCGTAACCGGGGAGCTGTTTTTT
v_call: TRBV19
clone_size: -
j_call: TRBJ2-2
d_call: TRBD2